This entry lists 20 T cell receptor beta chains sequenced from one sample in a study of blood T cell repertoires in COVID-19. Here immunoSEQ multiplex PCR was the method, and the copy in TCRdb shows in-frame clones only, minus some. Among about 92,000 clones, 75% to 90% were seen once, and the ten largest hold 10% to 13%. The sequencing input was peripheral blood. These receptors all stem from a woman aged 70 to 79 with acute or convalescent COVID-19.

The chain's CDR3 is CASSENVVTGYSGNTIYF. The CDR3 region has the DNA TGTGCCAGCAGTGAAAACGTGGTGACAGGTTACTCTGGAAACACCATATATTTT. V is TRBV6-1 and J is TRBJ1-3; possible D gene TRBD1, 6 bases. Germline CDR1 and CDR2: MNHNS and SASEGT. With 2 bases removed from V and 0 bases from J, the gap between germline ends came to 17 bases. The CDR3 consists of 18 residues.

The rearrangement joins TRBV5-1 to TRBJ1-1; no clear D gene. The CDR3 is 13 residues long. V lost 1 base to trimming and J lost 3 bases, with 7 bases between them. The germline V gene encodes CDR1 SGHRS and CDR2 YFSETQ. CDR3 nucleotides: TGCGCCAGCAGCTTGAGCGGATACACTGAAGCTTTCTTT. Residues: CASSLSGYTEAFF.

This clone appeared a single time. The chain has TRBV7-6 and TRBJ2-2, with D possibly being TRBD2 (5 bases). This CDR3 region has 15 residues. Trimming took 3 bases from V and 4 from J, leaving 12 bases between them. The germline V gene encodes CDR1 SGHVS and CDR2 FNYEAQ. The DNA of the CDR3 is TGTGCCAGCAGCTTTCGCGGAGGAGGCACCGGGGAGCTGTTTTTT. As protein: CASSFRGGGTGELFF. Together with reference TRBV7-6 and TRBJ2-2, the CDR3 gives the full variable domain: GAGVSQSPRYKVTKRGQDVALRCDPISGHVSLYWYRQALGQGPEFLTYFNYEAQQDKSGLPNDRFSAERPEGSISTLTIQRTEQRDSAMYRCASSFRGGGTGELFFGEGSRLTVL.

The CDR3 DNA sequence: TGTGCCAGCAGGGGGACAGGGAGAGGTGGCGGTGAAGCTTTCTTT. This sequence encodes CASRGTGRGGGEAFF. The rearrangement links TRBV27 to TRBJ1-1; TRBD1 agrees at 9 bases. From germline, CDR1 is MNHEY and CDR2 SMNVEV (reference sequence). This CDR3 is 15 amino acids long. Germline trimming cut 6 bases from V and 7 bases from J; bases unmatched to any gene: 12.

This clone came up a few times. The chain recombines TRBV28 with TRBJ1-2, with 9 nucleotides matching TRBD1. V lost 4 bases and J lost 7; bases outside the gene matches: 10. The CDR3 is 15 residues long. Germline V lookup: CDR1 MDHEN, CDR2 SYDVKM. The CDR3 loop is CASSSPFGQGSGYTF. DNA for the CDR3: TGTGCCAGCAGTTCCCCCTTCGGACAGGGGAGTGGCTACACCTTC.

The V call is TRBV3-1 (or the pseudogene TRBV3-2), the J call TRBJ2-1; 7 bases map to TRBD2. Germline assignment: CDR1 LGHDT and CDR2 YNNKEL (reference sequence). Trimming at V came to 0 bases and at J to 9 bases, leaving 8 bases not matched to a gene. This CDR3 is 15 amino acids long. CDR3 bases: TGTGCCAGCAGCCAAGAGGGGACTAACGGACCTGAGCAGTTCTTC. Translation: CASSQEGTNGPEQFF.

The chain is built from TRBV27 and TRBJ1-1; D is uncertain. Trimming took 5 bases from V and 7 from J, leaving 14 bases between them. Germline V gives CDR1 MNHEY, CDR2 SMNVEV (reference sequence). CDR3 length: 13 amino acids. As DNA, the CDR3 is TGTGCCAGCAGTCCACAAGAGCACAGTGAAGCTTTCTTT. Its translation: CASSPQEHSEAFF.

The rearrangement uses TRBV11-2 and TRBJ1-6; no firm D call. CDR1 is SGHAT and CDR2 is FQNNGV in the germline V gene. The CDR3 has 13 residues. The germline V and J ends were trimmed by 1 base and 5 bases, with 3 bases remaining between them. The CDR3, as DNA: TGTGCCAGCAGCTTAGTAGATAATTCACCCCTCCACTTT. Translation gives CASSLVDNSPLHF. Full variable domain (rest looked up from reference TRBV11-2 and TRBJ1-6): EAGVAQSPRYKIIEKRQSVAFWCNPISGHATLYWYQQILGQGPKLLIQFQNNGVVDDSQLPKDRFSAERLKGVDSTLKIQPAKLEDSAVYLCASSLVDNSPLHFGNGTRLTVT.

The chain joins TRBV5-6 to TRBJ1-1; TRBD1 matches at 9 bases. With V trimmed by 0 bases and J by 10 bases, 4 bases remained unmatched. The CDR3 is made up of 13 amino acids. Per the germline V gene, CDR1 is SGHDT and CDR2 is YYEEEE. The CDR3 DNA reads TGTGCCAGCAGCTTGGCGGGACAGGGAAGAGCTTTCTTT. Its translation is CASSLAGQGRAFF.

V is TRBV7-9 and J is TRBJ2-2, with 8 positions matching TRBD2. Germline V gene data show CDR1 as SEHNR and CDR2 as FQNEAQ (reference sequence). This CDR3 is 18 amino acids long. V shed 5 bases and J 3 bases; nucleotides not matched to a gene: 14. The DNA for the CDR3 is TGTGCCAGCAGCACGGCTGGGAGCGGGAGAAAGGACACCGGGGAGCTGTTTTTT. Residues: CASSTAGSGRKDTGELFF. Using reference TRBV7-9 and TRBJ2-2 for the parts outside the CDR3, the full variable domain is DTGVSQNPRHKITKRGQNVTFRCDPISEHNRLYWYRQTLGQGPEFLTYFQNEAQLEKSRLLSDRFSAERPKGSFSTLEIQRTEQGDSAMYLCASSTAGSGRKDTGELFFGEGSRLTVL.

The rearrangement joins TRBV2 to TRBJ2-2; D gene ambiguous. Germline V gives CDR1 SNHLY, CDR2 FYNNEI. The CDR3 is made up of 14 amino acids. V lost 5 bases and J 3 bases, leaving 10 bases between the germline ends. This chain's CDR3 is CASSWNGYTGELFF. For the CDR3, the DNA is TGTGCCAGCAGTTGGAACGGGTACACCGGGGAGCTGTTTTTT.

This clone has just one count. CDR3 in amino acids: CASSLGRNYGYTF. The CDR3 DNA is TGTGCCAGCAGTTTAGGCAGGAACTATGGCTACACCTTC. This chain connects TRBV28 to TRBJ1-2; D uncertain. The CDR3 loop spans 13 amino acids. CDR1 and CDR2 from the germline V gene are MDHEN and SYDVKM. Trimming took off 2 bases at V and 2 bases at J, with 6 bases between the two ends.

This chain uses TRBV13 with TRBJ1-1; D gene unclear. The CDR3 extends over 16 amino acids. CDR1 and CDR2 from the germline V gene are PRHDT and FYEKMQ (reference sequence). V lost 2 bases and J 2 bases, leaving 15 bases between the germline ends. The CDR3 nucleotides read TGTGCCAGCAGCTTACCCCACCAGGACTTAAACACTGAAGCTTTCTTT. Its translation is CASSLPHQDLNTEAFF.

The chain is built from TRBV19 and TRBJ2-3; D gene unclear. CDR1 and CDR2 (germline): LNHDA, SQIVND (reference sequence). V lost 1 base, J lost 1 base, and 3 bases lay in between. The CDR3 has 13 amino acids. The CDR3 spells CASSIAGTDTQYF. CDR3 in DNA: TGTGCCAGTAGTATAGCGGGCACAGATACGCAGTATTTT.

The chain's CDR3 is CASSQERDLGPLNYEQYF. The CDR3 nucleotides read TGTGCCAGCAGCCAAGAAAGGGACTTAGGCCCTTTGAACTACGAGCAGTACTTC. The chain recombines TRBV3-1 (or the pseudogene TRBV3-2) with TRBJ2-7; D is perhaps TRBD2 (6 bases). The CDR3 contains 18 residues. The germline CDR1 and CDR2 sequences are LGHDT and YNNKEL (reference sequence). V lost 0 bases and J 3 bases, leaving 21 bases between the germline ends.

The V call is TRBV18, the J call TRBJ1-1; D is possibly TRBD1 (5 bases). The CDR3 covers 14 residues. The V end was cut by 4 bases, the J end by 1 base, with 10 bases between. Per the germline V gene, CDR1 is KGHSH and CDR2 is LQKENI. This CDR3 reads CASSLKQENTEAFF. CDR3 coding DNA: TGTGCCAGCTCACTTAAACAGGAGAACACTGAAGCTTTCTTT.

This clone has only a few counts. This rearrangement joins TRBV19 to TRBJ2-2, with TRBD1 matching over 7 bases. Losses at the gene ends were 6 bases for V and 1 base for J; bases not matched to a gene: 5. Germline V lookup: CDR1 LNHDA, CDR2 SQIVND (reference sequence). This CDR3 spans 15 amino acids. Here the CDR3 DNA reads TGTGCCAGTAGACGGGGACAGATGAACACCGGGGAGCTGTTTTTT. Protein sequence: CASRRGQMNTGELFF.

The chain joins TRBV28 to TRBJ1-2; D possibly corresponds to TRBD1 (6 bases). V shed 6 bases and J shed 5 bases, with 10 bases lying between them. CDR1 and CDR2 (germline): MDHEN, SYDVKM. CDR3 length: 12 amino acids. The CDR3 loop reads CASRLQGYGYTF. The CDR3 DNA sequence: TGTGCCAGCAGATTACAGGGTTATGGCTACACCTTC.

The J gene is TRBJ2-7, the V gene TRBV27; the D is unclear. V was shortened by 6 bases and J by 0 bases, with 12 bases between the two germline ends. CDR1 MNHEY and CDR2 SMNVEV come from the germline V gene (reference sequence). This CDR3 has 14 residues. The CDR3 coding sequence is TGTGCCAGCAGAATAGCATTCTTCTCCTACGAGCAGTACTTC. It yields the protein CASRIAFFSYEQYF.

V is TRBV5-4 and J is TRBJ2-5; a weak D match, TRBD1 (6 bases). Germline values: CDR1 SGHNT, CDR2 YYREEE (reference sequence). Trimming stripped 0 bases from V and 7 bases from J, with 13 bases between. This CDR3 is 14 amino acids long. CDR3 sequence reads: CASSLAGAVRTQYF. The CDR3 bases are TGTGCCAGCAGCTTGGCAGGGGCGGTGCGGACCCAGTACTTC.